This T cell receptor beta chain was captured in a study of CD8 T cells in ankylosing spondylitis. General study findings and limits: The authors reported significant enrichment of disease-linked clones in matched ankylosing spondylitis synovial fluid. Made up of eight highly homologous variants, a TCR beta motif appeared characteristic of ankylosing spondylitis blood. Clones that were linked to disease were CD8+ and were relatively rare in peripheral blood.

V lost 3 bases and J 6 bases, leaving 15 bases between the germline ends. The germline V gene has CDR1 DFQATT and CDR2 SNEGSKA (reference sequence). The CDR3 length is 14 residues. Quantitative barcoded 5'-RACE was used to prepare TCR beta libraries. TCRdb re-called the 5' RACE reads through MiXCR, storing one row per CDR3 protein. The sample consists of fewer than 650,000 distinct CDR3 sequences, approximately 11% of them appearing once. Points on this clonotype: Its antigen is not known.

The genes are TRBV20-1 and TRBJ2-1, with D possibly being TRBD1 (6 bases). The sample was blood, either unsorted or a sorted T cell fraction (not recorded which). The source of this sequence is a male donor with ankylosing spondylitis. The CDR3 loop is CSASPPTGINEQFF. As DNA, the CDR3 is TGCAGTGCTAGCCCTCCAACAGGGATCAATGAGCAGTTCTTC.